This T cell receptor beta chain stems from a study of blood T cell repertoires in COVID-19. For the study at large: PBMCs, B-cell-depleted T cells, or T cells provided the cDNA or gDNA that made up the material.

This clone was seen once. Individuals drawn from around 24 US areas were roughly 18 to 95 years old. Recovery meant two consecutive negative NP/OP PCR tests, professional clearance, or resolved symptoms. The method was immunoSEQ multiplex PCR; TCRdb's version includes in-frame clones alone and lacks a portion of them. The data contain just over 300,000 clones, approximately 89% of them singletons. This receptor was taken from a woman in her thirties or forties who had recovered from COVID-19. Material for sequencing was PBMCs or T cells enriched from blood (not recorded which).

The CDR3 is CASSSQGNNEQFF. The CDR3 region has the DNA TGTGCCAGCAGTTCACAGGGAAACAATGAGCAGTTCTTC. The rearrangement uses TRBV28 and TRBJ2-1, with D maybe TRBD1 (6 bases). The CDR3 spans 13 residues. The ends were cut back, 4 bases at V and 5 bases at J, with 9 bases in the middle. Germline-derived CDR1 and CDR2 are MDHEN and SYDVKM.